This paragraph covers one T cell receptor (beta chain) sequence. The antigen is not known. The sample comes from a study of OX40 agonist ivuxolimab in advanced cancers. Turning to the study itself: Ivuxolimab is an agonistic anti-OX40 (CD134) antibody, and patients were treated with it. General observations from the study: At doses 0.1 to 3.0 mg/kg, CD4+ and CD8+ clones expanded.

Sequenced by immunoSEQ multiplex PCR; TCRdb stores in-frame clones only, minus some. The data hold some 70,000 clones, with 88% observed a single time. V shed 7 bases and J 14 bases; nucleotides not matched to a gene: 13. The CDR3 totals 15 residues. CDR1 is MNHEY and CDR2 is SVGAGI in the germline V gene. This TCR was recovered from an adult with an advanced solid tumor such as melanoma, head and neck, liver or kidney cancer. This rearrangement joins TRBV6-5 to TRBJ2-1, with 14 bases aligning to TRBD2. The specimen comprised CD4+ or CD8+ T cells sorted from blood, sampled in a trial of the OX40 agonist ivuxolimab. The CDR3: CASNQPGLAGVPEFF. The CDR3, as DNA: TGTGCCAGCAACCAACCGGGACTAGCGGGGGTACCAGAGTTCTTC.